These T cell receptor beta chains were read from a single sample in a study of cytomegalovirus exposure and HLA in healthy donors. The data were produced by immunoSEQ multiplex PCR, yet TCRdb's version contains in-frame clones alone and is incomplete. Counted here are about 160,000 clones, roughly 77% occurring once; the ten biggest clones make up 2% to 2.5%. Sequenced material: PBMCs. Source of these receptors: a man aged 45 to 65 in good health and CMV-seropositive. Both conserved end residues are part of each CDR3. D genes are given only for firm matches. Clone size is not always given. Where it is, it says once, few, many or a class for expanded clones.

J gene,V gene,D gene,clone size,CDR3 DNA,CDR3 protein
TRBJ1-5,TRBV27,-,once,TGTGCCAGCAGTTTATCGGAGTATCAGCCCCAGCATTTT,CASSLSEYQPQHF
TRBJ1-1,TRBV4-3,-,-,TGCGCCAGCAGCCAAGTCTGGGAGGGGACTGAAGCTTTCTTT,CASSQVWEGTEAFF
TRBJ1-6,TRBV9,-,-,TGTGCCAGCAGCGCTTGGAGCTCCTATAATTCACCCCTCCACTTT,CASSAWSSYNSPLHF
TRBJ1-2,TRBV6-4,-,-,TGTGCCAGCAGTCCCTCGCCTACAGGGCACAACTATGGCTACACCTTC,CASSPSPTGHNYGYTF
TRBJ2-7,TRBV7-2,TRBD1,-,TGTGCCAGCAGCCCAACCCGGGACAGGGGACAGTACGAGCAGTACTTC,CASSPTRDRGQYEQYF
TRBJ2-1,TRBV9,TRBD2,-,TGTGCCAGCAGCGCGACGGGGGGACTAGTAGGTAATGAGCAGCTCTTC,CASSATGGLVGNEQLF
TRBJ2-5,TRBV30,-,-,TGTGCCTGGAGTCCACCGGGGACCCAGTACTTC,CAWSPPGTQYF
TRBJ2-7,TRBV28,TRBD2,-,TGTGCCAGCGGACGTGGGGGAGGGGCCCCCTACGAGCAGTACTTC,CASGRGGGAPYEQYF
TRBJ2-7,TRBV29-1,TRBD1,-,TGCAGCGGGGGACAGGGGCTATACGAGCAGTACTTC,CSGGQGLYEQYF
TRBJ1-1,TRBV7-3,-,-,TGTGCCAGCAGCTTAATGGGGGCGGACACTGAAGCTTTCTTT,CASSLMGADTEAFF
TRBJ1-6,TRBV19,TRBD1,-,TGTGCCAGTAGTATCCTCGGGACAGGGAACTATAATTCACCCCTCCACTTT,CASSILGTGNYNSPLHF
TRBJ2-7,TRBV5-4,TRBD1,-,TGTGCCAGCAGCTTAGTAGGGGGCAACGAGCAGTACTTC,CASSLVGGNEQYF
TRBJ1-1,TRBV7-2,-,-,TGTGCCAGCAGCCCGGGACAGAACACTGAAGCTTTCTTT,CASSPGQNTEAFF
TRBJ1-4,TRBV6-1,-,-,TGTGCCAGCAGTGTTGTGCTAAATGAAAAACTGTTTTTT,CASSVVLNEKLFF
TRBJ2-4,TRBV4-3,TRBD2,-,TGCGCCAGCAGCCAACTACTAGCGGGGGCCCCTTTGGCCAAAAACATTCAGTACTTC,CASSQLLAGAPLAKNIQYF
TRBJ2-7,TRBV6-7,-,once,TGTGCCAGCCCCCCCTATTCGGCAGGGCGATTCTACGAGCAGTACTTC,CASPPYSAGRFYEQYF
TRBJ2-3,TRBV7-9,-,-,TGTGCCAGCAGCTTAGAGGGGCGCGGCGCAGATACGCAGTATTTT,CASSLEGRGADTQYF
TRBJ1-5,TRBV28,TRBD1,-,TGTGCCAGCAGCCGTCCCGGGACAGGGATTAATCAGCCCCAGCATTTT,CASSRPGTGINQPQHF
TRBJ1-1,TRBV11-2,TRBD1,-,TGTGCCAGCAGCACCCGACAGGGCGTTAACACTGAAGCTTTCTTT,CASSTRQGVNTEAFF
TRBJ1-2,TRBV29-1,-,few,TGCAGCGTTGGGGGGCCGGAAGAGGGTGGCTACACCTTC,CSVGGPEEGGYTF
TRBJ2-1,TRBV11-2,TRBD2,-,TGTGCCAGCAGCTTAGAGGGAGCGGGGGGCAGCTACAATGAGCAGTTCTTC,CASSLEGAGGSYNEQFF
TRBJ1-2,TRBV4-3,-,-,TGCGCCAGCAGCCAAGATAGGTCGACAGCCTATGGCTACACCTTC,CASSQDRSTAYGYTF
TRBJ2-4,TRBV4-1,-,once,TGCGCCAGCAGCCAAGATCCGGCAGGGGGGAGCATTCAGTACTTC,CASSQDPAGGSIQYF